This T cell receptor beta chain was recorded in a study of tumor and adjacent non-tumor tissue in lung cancer. Whole-study context: The cohort had approximately 13 adenocarcinoma, a couple of squamous cell and 1 small cell patients.

This CDR3 comprises 15 residues. Germline lookup yields CDR1 LNHNV and CDR2 YYDKDF (reference sequence). Trimming took off 2 bases at V and 4 bases at J, with 11 bases between the two ends. A modified ARM-PCR protocol with three rounds of nested PCR amplified TCRbeta. TCRdb passed the multiplex PCR reads through MiXCR, listing each CDR3 protein once. The sample has about 100,000 distinct CDR3 sequences; less than 75% are singletons. In regard to this clonotype: Antigen: not known. Possible read error: a much larger clone is one base away.

No cell sorting was done before RNA was extracted from the tissue. This non-tumor lung sample came from over 3 cm beyond the tumor edge. Study findings and constraints: Significantly higher TCR diversity was found in tumor than normal lung. In normal lung, the top 100 clones were significantly more dominant than in tumor.

The genes are TRBV15 and TRBJ2-2; D uncertain. This sequence originates from a man younger than 40 with non-small cell lung cancer. The sequenced sample consisted of distant non-tumor lung tissue. The CDR3 loop reads CATSRNLWITGELFF. CDR3 DNA: TGTGCCACCAGCAGAAATCTTTGGATCACCGGGGAGCTGTTTTTT.